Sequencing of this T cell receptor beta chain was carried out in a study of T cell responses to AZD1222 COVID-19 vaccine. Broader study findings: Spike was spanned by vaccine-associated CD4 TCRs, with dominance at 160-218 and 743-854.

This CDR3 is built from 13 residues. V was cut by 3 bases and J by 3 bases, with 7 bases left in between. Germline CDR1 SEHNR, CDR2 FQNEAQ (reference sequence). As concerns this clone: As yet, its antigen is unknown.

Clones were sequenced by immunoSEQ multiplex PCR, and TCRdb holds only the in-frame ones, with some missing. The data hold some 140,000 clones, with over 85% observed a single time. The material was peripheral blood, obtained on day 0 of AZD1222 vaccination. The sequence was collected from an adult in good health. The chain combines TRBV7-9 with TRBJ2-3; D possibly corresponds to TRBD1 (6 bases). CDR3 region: CASSFTGTDTQYF. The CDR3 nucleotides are TGTGCCAGCAGCTTCACAGGGACAGATACGCAGTATTTT.